The rows below give T cell receptor beta chains drawn from one sample of a study of radiation and T cells in renal cell carcinoma. Clones were read by immunoSEQ multiplex PCR, and TCRdb kept only the in-frame ones, dropping some. Here the sample spans around 78,000 clones, about 89% being singletons. The source material was blood, sampled from a patient whose treatment included radiotherapy and nephrectomy. These receptors all stem from a woman in her 70s with renal cell carcinoma. Each CDR3 is given with its conserved first and last residue. The order of the fields is clone size, J gene, D gene, V gene, CDR3 DNA, CDR3 protein. A D gene is named only where the DNA matches it firmly. Not all rows give a size; the values are once, few, many and, for expanded clones, a class.

clone_size: .
j_call: TRBJ1-4
d_call: .
v_call: TRBV5-1
cdr3_nt: TGCGCCAGCAGCTTAAACAGGAGGGGTGAAAAACTGTTTTTT
cdr3_aa: CASSLNRRGEKLFF

clone_size: .
j_call: TRBJ2-1
d_call: TRBD2
v_call: TRBV6-5
cdr3_nt: TGTGCCAGCAGTTACTCGGGGCTAGCGGGGAATGAGCAGTTCTTC
cdr3_aa: CASSYSGLAGNEQFF

clone_size: .
j_call: TRBJ2-2
d_call: .
v_call: TRBV11-3
cdr3_nt: TGTGCCAGCAGCCACAGGGAAACCGGGGAGCTGTTTTTT
cdr3_aa: CASSHRETGELFF

clone_size: .
j_call: TRBJ1-6
d_call: TRBD1
v_call: TRBV7-9
cdr3_nt: TGTGCCAGCAGCTCGGGACAGGGGGCCGATAATTCACCCCTCCACTTT
cdr3_aa: CASSSGQGADNSPLHF

clone_size: few
j_call: TRBJ1-1
d_call: TRBD1
v_call: TRBV6-6
cdr3_nt: TGTGCCAGCAGCTACTCGGACAGGGGAGCTGAAGCTTTCTTT
cdr3_aa: CASSYSDRGAEAFF

clone_size: .
j_call: TRBJ2-6
d_call: .
v_call: TRBV7-7
cdr3_nt: TGTGCCAGCAGCCAGGGCCGAAGTCGGGCCAACGTCCTGACTTTC
cdr3_aa: CASSQGRSRANVLTF

clone_size: .
j_call: TRBJ1-1
d_call: .
v_call: TRBV15
cdr3_nt: TGTGCCACCAGCAGAGATAGATTAGGTGGACAGTCTGAAGCTTTCTTT
cdr3_aa: CATSRDRLGGQSEAFF

clone_size: few
j_call: TRBJ1-1
d_call: .
v_call: TRBV5-6
cdr3_nt: TGTGCCAGCAGACGGACTTTGAACACTGAAGCTTTCTTT
cdr3_aa: CASRRTLNTEAFF

clone_size: .
j_call: TRBJ2-7
d_call: .
v_call: TRBV10-3
cdr3_nt: TGTGCCATCGGACAGTCCCACGAGCAGTACTTC
cdr3_aa: CAIGQSHEQYF

clone_size: .
j_call: TRBJ2-1
d_call: TRBD2
v_call: TRBV5-4
cdr3_nt: TGTGCCAGCAGCTCCCGAGGGACTAGCGGGGAGCAGTTCTTC
cdr3_aa: CASSSRGTSGEQFF

clone_size: .
j_call: TRBJ2-7
d_call: .
v_call: TRBV9
cdr3_nt: TGTGCCAGCAGCGTATCGGACGGCTTCTACGAGCAGTACTTC
cdr3_aa: CASSVSDGFYEQYF

clone_size: .
j_call: TRBJ2-3
d_call: TRBD1
v_call: TRBV19
cdr3_nt: TGTGCTAAACAGGGGAGCACAGATACGCAGTATTTT
cdr3_aa: CAKQGSTDTQYF

clone_size: .
j_call: TRBJ2-7
d_call: TRBD2
v_call: TRBV27
cdr3_nt: TGTGCCAGCAGCCTCCGGGTTGGGGGGGTCTACGAGCAGTACTTC
cdr3_aa: CASSLRVGGVYEQYF

clone_size: .
j_call: TRBJ1-6
d_call: .
v_call: TRBV27
cdr3_nt: TGTGCCAGCAGTTTATGGAGAGCCGGGGCCCGGCGGGACAATTCACCCCTCCACTTT
cdr3_aa: CASSLWRAGARRDNSPLHF

clone_size: .
j_call: TRBJ1-1
d_call: .
v_call: TRBV18
cdr3_nt: TGTGCCAGCTCACCACTAATACAGGAAGGGGAAGCTTTCTTT
cdr3_aa: CASSPLIQEGEAFF